This TCR beta chain comes out of a study of blood T cell repertoires in COVID-19. The wider study: The United States, Italy and Spain provided the acute and convalescent COVID-19 samples. Nucleic acid was either cDNA or gDNA, and it came from T cells, B-cell-depleted T cells, or PBMCs.

Per the original data handling: From reference gene primer amplification, estimates of nucleated cell counts were derived. Assay: immunoSEQ multiplex PCR; the TCRdb copy retains only in-frame clones and omits some. V and J calls and clone size are those listed in that table; D and trimming were worked out from the DNA. The data show around 150,000 clones, about four fifths seen once. The clonotype was recovered from a woman aged 55-70 years with acute or convalescent COVID-19. Sequencing was carried out using peripheral blood.

CDR3: CASTHRGEVEKLFF. CDR3 coding DNA: TGTGCCAGTACCCACAGGGGAGAAGTGGAAAAACTGTTTTTT. The V and J genes are TRBV6-5 and TRBJ1-4; 7 nucleotides align to TRBD1. Germline V gene sequence: CDR1 MNHEY, CDR2 SVGAGI. This CDR3 is 14 amino acids long. Trimming took 9 bases from V and 8 from J; bases not matched to a gene: 12.